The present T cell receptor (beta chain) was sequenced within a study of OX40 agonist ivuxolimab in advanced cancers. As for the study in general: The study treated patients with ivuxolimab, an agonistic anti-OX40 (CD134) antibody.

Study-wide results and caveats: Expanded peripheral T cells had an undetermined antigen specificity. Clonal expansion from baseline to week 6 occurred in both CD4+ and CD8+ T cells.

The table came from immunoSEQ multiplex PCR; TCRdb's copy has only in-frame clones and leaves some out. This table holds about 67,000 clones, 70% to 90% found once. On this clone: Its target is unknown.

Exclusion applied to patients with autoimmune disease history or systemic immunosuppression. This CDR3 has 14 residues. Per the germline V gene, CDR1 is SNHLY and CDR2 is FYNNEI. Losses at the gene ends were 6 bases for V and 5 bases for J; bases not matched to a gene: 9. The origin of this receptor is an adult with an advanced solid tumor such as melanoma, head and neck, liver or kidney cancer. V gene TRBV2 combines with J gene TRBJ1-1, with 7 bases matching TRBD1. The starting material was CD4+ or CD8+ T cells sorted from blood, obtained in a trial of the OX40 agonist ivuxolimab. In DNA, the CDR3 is TGTGCCAGCAGCCCCGACAGGGTAGGGACTGAAGCTTTCTTT. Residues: CASSPDRVGTEAFF.